Sequencing of this T cell receptor (beta chain) was carried out in a study of T cells in Graves' hyperthyroidism and ophthalmopathy. Study information: Peripheral blood samples were taken at initial diagnosis, prior to any treatment.

The CDR3 sequence is 12 residues long. Trimming left V 1 base short and J 8 bases short, with 8 bases between. Per the germline V gene, CDR1 is MDHEN and CDR2 is SYDVKM. Researchers amplified the TCR beta CDR3 regions from RNA transcripts. HTBI primers were employed in a first-round RT-PCR of the TCR CDR3. TCRdb reprocessed the multiplex PCR reads via MiXCR and lists one record per CDR3 protein. The data contain approximately 330,000 distinct CDR3 sequences, 21% of them seen just once; the ten biggest clones take up 50%. This clonotype was counted many times. Its cognate antigen is unknown. The study, taken as a whole, reports: Most expanded thyroid clonotypes above 0.001 also appeared in blood.

Stable Graves' hyperthyroidism denoted no ophthalmopathy progression over 18 months. The sample taken for sequencing was blood. V and J are TRBV28 and TRBJ1-2; no clear D gene. This receptor was obtained from a woman between 50 and 59 years old with Graves' hyperthyroidism. The CDR3 loop reads CASSLLEGGYTF. CDR3 nucleotides: TGTGCCAGCAGTTTATTAGAAGGGGGCTACACCTTC.